What follows are 12 T cell receptor beta chains derived from one specimen sequenced in a study. Using its own MiXCR run on the RT-PCR reads, TCRdb lists one record per CDR3 protein. This repertoire shows almost 700,000 distinct CDR3 sequences, approximately 14% found once; its top ten account for 3.6%. Source material: memory CD4+ T cells from blood. The source is a female donor in good health, serving as a healthy control.

This clonotype turned up a few times. V gene TRBV24-1 combines with J gene TRBJ2-2, with D maybe TRBD2 (7 bases). The V end lost 5 bases, the J end lost 7 bases, and 13 bases lay between the germline ends. CDR3 length: 14 residues. Per the germline V gene, CDR1 is KGHDR and CDR2 is SFDVKD. The chain's CDR3 is CATSASGEGGELFF. In DNA form, the CDR3 reads TGTGCCACCAGTGCTTCAGGGGAGGGCGGGGAGCTGTTTTTT.

A few counts support this clonotype. Here the CDR3 reads CASSWGVRDNYEQYF. CDR3 nucleotides: TGTGCCAGCAGTTGGGGAGTCCGAGATAACTACGAGCAGTACTTC. V usage is TRBV12-3 or TRBV12-4 and J usage is TRBJ2-7; maybe TRBD2 (5 bases). V lost 4 bases and J lost 3, with 16 bases in between. The CDR3 is made up of 15 amino acids.

This clonotype has just a few counts. The gene calls are TRBV4-1 and TRBJ2-5, with 11 bases lining up with TRBD2. The CDR3 runs to 15 residues. Germline CDR1 reads MGHRA; CDR2 reads YSYEKL. Trimming removed 1 base from V and 5 bases from J; junction bases left unmatched: 3. CDR3 in amino acids: CASSQAASGRETQYF. The CDR3 DNA reads TGCGCCAGCAGCCAAGCGGCTAGCGGGAGGGAGACCCAGTACTTC.

V is TRBV20-1 and J is TRBJ2-7, with 8 bases matching TRBD2. There are 16 residues in the CDR3. Per the germline V gene, CDR1 is DFQATT and CDR2 is SNEGSKA (reference sequence). Unmatched junction bases numbered 15, after V lost 5 bases and J lost 3 bases. The CDR3 region has the DNA TGCAGTGCTCCGCCCCGGGGGGGGGCTTTTGGCTACGAGCAGTACTTC. The encoded protein is CSAPPRGGAFGYEQYF.

The table lists this clonotype with many counts. The gene calls are TRBV29-1 and TRBJ2-2; D gene unclear. The V and J ends lost 8 bases and 5 bases respectively, with 12 bases between them. This CDR3 spans 12 amino acids. The germline gives CDR1 SQVTM, CDR2 ANQGSEA. CDR3 DNA: TGCAGCTCCTCCGGATGGACCGGGGAGCTGTTTTTT. It codes for CSSSGWTGELFF.

In DNA, the CDR3 is TGTGCCATCGGGCGAGGGGGCGGCTATGGCTACACCTTC. This gives the protein CAIGRGGGYGYTF. This chain links TRBV10-3 with TRBJ1-2; 7 bases are shared with TRBD1. Germline V lookup: CDR1 ENHRY, CDR2 SYGVKD. J gave up 4 bases and V 8 bases, and 7 bases lay outside the gene matches. There are 13 residues in the CDR3.

Many counts were recorded for this clonotype. The J gene is TRBJ1-5, the V gene TRBV10-2; D ambiguous. CDR1 and CDR2 (germline): WSHSY, SAAADI. The CDR3 length is 13 residues. The V end was cut by 3 bases, the J end by 4 bases, with 7 bases between. The DNA for the CDR3 is TGCGCCAGCAGTGACCAGTTTAATCAGCCCCAGCATTTT. It encodes CASSDQFNQPQHF.

This clonotype was counted many times. The DNA of the CDR3 is TGTGCCAGCAGCTTAGTAGCGGCAGAAGAGACCCAGTACTTC. Its protein product is CASSLVAAEETQYF. The V gene is TRBV7-2, the J gene TRBJ2-5; D perhaps matches TRBD2 (6 bases). V was shortened by 1 base and J by 3 bases, with 9 bases between the two germline ends. The CDR3 spans 14 residues. Germline V lookup: CDR1 SGHTA, CDR2 FQGNSA. The complete variable domain, with remaining parts taken from reference TRBV7-2 and TRBJ2-5, reads GAGVSQSPSNKVTEKGKDVELRCDPISGHTALYWYRQSLGQGLEFLIYFQGNSAPDKSGLPSDRFSAERTGGSVSTLTIQRTQQEDSAVYLCASSLVAAEETQYFGPGTRLLVL.

The rearrangement joins TRBV7-8 to TRBJ1-1; TRBD1 might be the D (5 bases). The CDR3 totals 15 residues. In germline, CDR1 is SGHVS, CDR2 FQNEAQ. Trimming cost V 7 bases and J 8 bases, with 23 bases left between them. The chain's CDR3 is CASKMGQAQGWEAFF. The CDR3 region has the DNA TGTGCCAGCAAAATGGGGCAGGCCCAGGGATGGGAAGCTTTCTTT. The variable domain in full, with the rest retrieved from reference TRBV7-8 and TRBJ1-1, is GAGVSQSPRYKVAKRGQDVALRCDPISGHVSLFWYQQALGQGPEFLTYFQNEAQLDKSGLPSDRFFAERPEGSVSTLKIQRTQQEDSAVYLCASKMGQAQGWEAFFGQGTRLTVV.

This clonotype has a count of ten or more. V and J are TRBV20-1 and TRBJ2-2, with D uncertain. Germline CDR1 is DFQATT and CDR2 is SNEGSKA (reference sequence). Between the trimmed V and J ends, which lost 8 bases and 2 bases, there was a span of 18 bases. The CDR3 extends over 15 amino acids. The CDR3 is CSTPSGPINTGELFF. DNA of the CDR3: TGCAGTACTCCGTCCGGGCCGATCAACACCGGGGAGCTGTTTTTT.

This clonotype has ten or more counts. V usage is TRBV20-1 and J usage is TRBJ2-5, with 7 positions matching TRBD1. There are 16 residues in the CDR3. Trimming took 0 bases from V and 5 from J; bases not matched to a gene: 12. Germline V gives CDR1 DFQATT, CDR2 SNEGSKA (reference sequence). DNA of the CDR3: TGCAGTGCTAGAGAAGAAGAAGGGGGCGGGTGGGAGACCCAGTACTTC. Translated: CSAREEEGGGWETQYF.

This clonotype was counted at least ten times. The J gene is TRBJ1-1, the V gene TRBV6-5, with 7 bases that match TRBD1. This CDR3 contains 14 residues. The ends lost 2 bases at V and 4 bases at J; junction bases unmatched: 4. Per the germline V gene, CDR1 is MNHEY and CDR2 is SVGAGI. The CDR3: CASSYDREGTEAFF. In nucleotides, the CDR3 is TGTGCCAGCAGTTACGACAGGGAGGGCACTGAAGCTTTCTTT.